One sample yielded the 24 T cell receptor beta chains listed below, sequenced in a study of blood T cell repertoires in COVID-19. The assay was immunoSEQ multiplex PCR, and TCRdb's table has in-frame clones only and misses some. The sample contains under 200,000 clones, 75% to 90% of which appear only once. Material for sequencing was peripheral blood. The receptor source for this set is a woman aged 55-70 years with acute or convalescent COVID-19.

This chain connects TRBV5-4 to TRBJ2-1, with 11 bases lining up with TRBD2. The CDR3 contains 17 residues. The germline gives CDR1 SGHNT, CDR2 YYREEE (reference sequence). Losses at the gene ends were 7 bases for V and 4 bases for J; bases not matched to a gene: 13. CDR3 sequence: CASASGGLTVGYNEQFF. The CDR3 DNA is TGTGCCAGCGCTAGCGGGGGGTTAACGGTGGGTTACAATGAGCAGTTCTTC.

The chain carries TRBV19 and TRBJ1-2; possibly TRBD1 for D (5 bases). The V gene's germline CDR1 is LNHDA and CDR2 SQIVND (reference sequence). Trimming pared 4 bases from V and 3 bases from J, leaving 9 bases between. This CDR3 is built from 13 residues. DNA for the CDR3: TGTGCCAGTAGTACTTTGACAGACTATGGCTACACCTTC. It codes for CASSTLTDYGYTF.

The V call is TRBV18, the J call TRBJ1-6; 8 bases map to TRBD1. Germline V lookup: CDR1 KGHSH, CDR2 LQKENI. This CDR3 contains 16 residues. V was pared by 3 bases and J by 6 bases, with 7 bases of the junction left unmatched. CDR3 coding DNA: TGTGCCAGCTCACCGGCGCGACAGGGGAGTAATTCACCCCTCCACTTT. Amino acids: CASSPARQGSNSPLHF.

There are many counts of this clone. This sequence joins TRBV4-2 and TRBJ2-2; TRBD2 agrees at 11 bases. V shed 0 bases and J 4 bases; nucleotides not matched to a gene: 4. Germline V CDR1 and CDR2: LGHNA, YNFKEQ. The CDR3 consists of 17 residues. This CDR3 is CASSQDVAGGLTGELFF. DNA of the CDR3: TGTGCCAGCAGCCAAGATGTAGCGGGGGGGCTCACCGGGGAGCTGTTTTTT.

This clone has a single count. The V call is TRBV3-1 (or the pseudogene TRBV3-2), the J call TRBJ1-1; D may be TRBD1 (6 bases). The CDR3 is made up of 19 amino acids. Per germline, CDR1 LGHDT and CDR2 YNNKEL (reference sequence). V was shortened by 0 bases and J by 1 base, with 21 bases between the two germline ends. The CDR3 here is CASSQDRRSRGVRNTEAFF. The CDR3 DNA reads as TGTGCCAGCAGCCAAGATAGGCGGAGCAGGGGCGTCAGGAACACTGAAGCTTTCTTT.

This chain connects TRBV19 to TRBJ1-4; D unresolved. Looked up from germline, CDR1 is LNHDA and CDR2 is SQIVND (reference sequence). The CDR3 consists of 14 residues. The V end was cut by 3 bases, the J end by 7 bases, with 12 bases between. The CDR3 DNA reads as TGTGCCAGTAGTATGCGGCCTGACGGTGAAAAACTGTTTTTT. It codes for CASSMRPDGEKLFF. Based on the CDR3 plus reference TRBV19 and TRBJ1-4, the full variable domain is DGGITQSPKYLFRKEGQNVTLSCEQNLNHDAMYWYRQDPGQGLRLIYYSQIVNDFQKGDIAEGYSVSREKKESFPLTVTSAQKNPTAFYLCASSMRPDGEKLFFGSGTQLSVL.

This chain connects TRBV5-1 to TRBJ1-6, with D perhaps matching TRBD1 (6 bases). Trimming stripped 3 bases from V and 6 bases from J, with 13 bases between. Germline lookup yields CDR1 SGHRS and CDR2 YFSETQ. This CDR3 has 15 amino acids. CDR3 DNA: TGCGCCAGCAGCTACACACAGGGTCGTAATTCACCCCTCCACTTT. It codes for CASSYTQGRNSPLHF.

The rearrangement uses TRBV10-3 and TRBJ2-7; tentative D call: TRBD1 (5 bases). The CDR3 has 14 amino acids. Trimming left V 2 bases short and J 0 bases short, with 8 bases between. The germline gives CDR1 ENHRY, CDR2 SYGVKD. The CDR3 DNA reads as TGTGCCATCAGTGAGGACAGCCTCTCCTACGAGCAGTACTTC. This sequence encodes CAISEDSLSYEQYF.

V usage is TRBV5-6 and J usage is TRBJ1-3; the D gene is possibly TRBD1 (5 bases). Germline CDR1 reads SGHDT; CDR2 reads YYEEEE. This CDR3 comprises 13 residues. The V and J ends lost 4 bases and 8 bases respectively, with 13 bases between them. The CDR3 reads CASSAGGIDTIYF. CDR3 sequence (DNA): TGTGCCAGCAGCGCCGGGGGGATCGACACCATATATTTT.

The CDR3 nucleotides read TGCGCCAGCAGTCAATCGATGGCAGGGGAAGAGACCCAGTACTTC. Encoded protein: CASSQSMAGEETQYF. The chain joins TRBV23-1 to TRBJ2-5, with D perhaps matching TRBD1 (6 bases). TRBV23-1 belongs to the ORF category, with a function that is uncertain. This CDR3 has 15 residues. V lost 0 bases and J 3 bases, leaving 11 bases between the germline ends.

The rearrangement links TRBV7-2 to TRBJ2-3, with D tentatively TRBD1 (6 bases). Germline values: CDR1 SGHTA, CDR2 FQGNSA. The V end lost 2 bases, the J end lost 0 bases, and 12 bases lay between the germline ends. The CDR3 has 16 amino acids. CDR3 residues: CASSLRLGASTDTQYF. The DNA of the CDR3 is TGTGCCAGCAGCTTAAGGCTGGGGGCGAGCACAGATACGCAGTATTTT. Together with reference TRBV7-2 and TRBJ2-3, the CDR3 gives the full variable domain: GAGVSQSPSNKVTEKGKDVELRCDPISGHTALYWYRQSLGQGLEFLIYFQGNSAPDKSGLPSDRFSAERTGGSVSTLTIQRTQQEDSAVYLCASSLRLGASTDTQYFGPGTRLTVL.

The table lists this clone with a few counts. The V gene is TRBV15, the J gene TRBJ2-4; the match to TRBD1 covers 7 bases. V lost 6 bases to trimming and J lost 6 bases; unmatched junction nucleotides: 5. CDR1 LNHNV and CDR2 YYDKDF come from the germline V gene (reference sequence). The CDR3 consists of 13 residues. CDR3 in DNA: TGTGCCACCAGGAGGGACAGCCGAAACATTCAGTACTTC. Protein sequence: CATRRDSRNIQYF.

The chain has TRBV2 and TRBJ2-4; tentatively, D is TRBD1 (6 bases). Trimming removed 6 bases from V and 5 bases from J, with 14 bases in between. From germline, CDR1 is SNHLY and CDR2 FYNNEI. The CDR3 contains 14 residues. The CDR3 DNA reads as TGTGCCAGCAGGGGGCAGGGGACGGAAAACATTCAGTACTTC. Amino acid sequence: CASRGQGTENIQYF. Together with reference TRBV2 and TRBJ2-4, the CDR3 gives the full variable domain: EPEVTQTPSHQVTQMGQEVILRCVPISNHLYFYWYRQILGQKVEFLVSFYNNEISEKSEIFDDQFSVERPDGSNFTLKIRSTKLEDSAMYFCASRGQGTENIQYFGAGTRLSVL.

This chain links TRBV5-4 with TRBJ1-1, with D tentatively TRBD1 (6 bases). The CDR3 contains 13 residues. Germline assignment: CDR1 SGHNT and CDR2 YYREEE (reference sequence). The germline V and J ends were trimmed by 4 bases and 8 bases, with 15 bases remaining between them. The CDR3 loop reads CASSTQGRSEAFF. CDR3 nucleotides: TGTGCCAGCAGCACACAGGGTCGGTCGGAAGCTTTCTTT.

This chain links TRBV2 with TRBJ2-2; 9 bases are a match to TRBD1. V lost 7 bases to trimming and J lost 4 bases; unmatched junction nucleotides: 13. CDR1 is SNHLY, CDR2 FYNNEI, per germline. This CDR3 spans 17 amino acids. The CDR3 is CASNNPEQGAFTGELFF. As DNA, the CDR3 is TGTGCCAGCAATAACCCAGAACAGGGGGCGTTCACCGGGGAGCTGTTTTTT.

The chain has TRBV7-9 and TRBJ1-1; D not certain. V was cut by 5 bases and J by 8 bases, with 3 bases left in between. This CDR3 comprises 9 residues. CDR1 is SEHNR, CDR2 FQNEAQ, per germline (reference sequence). In nucleotides, the CDR3 is TGTGCCAGCAGCCTCGAAGCTTTCTTT. Protein: CASSLEAFF.

This clone was counted once. The chain has TRBV3-1 (or the pseudogene TRBV3-2) and TRBJ1-1, with TRBD1 as a possible D gene (5 bases). The CDR3 sequence is 14 residues long. V shed 5 bases and J shed 5 bases, with 15 bases lying between them. Germline loops: CDR1 LGHDT, CDR2 YNNKEL (reference sequence). CDR3 bases: TGTGCCAGCAGCTATCAGACGGGGGAGACTGAAGCTTTCTTT. This translates into CASSYQTGETEAFF.

The chain is built from TRBV5-1 and TRBJ1-2; 9 bases agree with TRBD1. The CDR3 totals 16 residues. The germline gives CDR1 SGHRS, CDR2 YFSETQ. The V segment lost 3 bases and the J segment 5 bases; nucleotides outside the gene matches: 11. CDR3 bases: TGCGCCAGCAGCTCCACAGGGGGCCTTCCCTCATATGGCTACACCTTC. This translates into CASSSTGGLPSYGYTF.

The gene calls are TRBV6-2 or TRBV6-3 and TRBJ2-3; weak D call: TRBD1 (6 bases). The CDR3 is 16 residues long. V lost 5 bases and J lost 5, with 20 bases in between. The germline CDR1 and CDR2 sequences are MNHEY and SVGEGT. The CDR3 spells CASSSPGTGSKDTQYF. The CDR3 bases are TGTGCCAGCAGTAGCCCCGGAACAGGGTCAAAAGATACGCAGTATTTT.

The chain links TRBV5-8 to TRBJ2-1, with 8 positions matching TRBD1. The germline V gene has CDR1 SGHTS and CDR2 YDEGEE. The CDR3 is 15 amino acids. The J segment lost 0 bases and the V segment lost 7 bases, leaving 6 bases of the junction unmatched. The CDR3, as DNA: TGTGCCAGCGCGTGGGGGACAGGCTCCTACAATGAGCAGTTCTTC. This gives the protein CASAWGTGSYNEQFF. Drawing the rest from reference TRBV5-8 and TRBJ2-1, the complete variable domain is EAGVTQSPTHLIKTRGQQATLRCSPISGHTSVYWYQQALGLGLQFLLWYDEGEERNRGNFPPRFSGRQFPNYSSELNVNALELEDSALYLCASAWGTGSYNEQFFGPGTRLTVL.

This chain links TRBV19 with TRBJ1-1, with TRBD1 matching over 7 bases. This CDR3 is built from 14 residues. The trim removed 7 bases at V and 5 bases at J, leaving 10 bases unmatched. CDR1 is LNHDA and CDR2 is SQIVND in the germline V gene (reference sequence). CDR3: CASTMGQRNTEAFF. CDR3 DNA: TGTGCCAGTACCATGGGACAGAGGAATACTGAAGCTTTCTTT.

The J gene is TRBJ2-2, the V gene TRBV5-8, with 7 bases lining up with TRBD2. The CDR3 is made up of 15 amino acids. CDR1 is SGHTS, CDR2 YDEGEE, per germline. J lost 3 bases, V lost 4 bases, and 6 bases had no gene match. The DNA of the CDR3 is TGTGCCAGCAGCGCGCGGGGAGGGTACACCGGGGAGCTGTTTTTT. Amino acids: CASSARGGYTGELFF.

This clone was found a few times. CDR3 amino acids: CASSSGTGTGELFF. CDR3 DNA sequence: TGCGCCAGCAGCTCTGGGACAGGCACCGGGGAGCTGTTTTTT. The chain employs TRBV5-1 and TRBJ2-2; 8 bases map to TRBD1. This CDR3 region has 14 residues. V was clipped by 3 bases and J by 4 bases; unmatched bases: 2. Germline loops: CDR1 SGHRS, CDR2 YFSETQ.

The chain carries TRBV30 and TRBJ1-5, with D maybe TRBD1 (5 bases). V lost 0 bases and J lost 5, with 11 bases in between. The CDR3 is 14 amino acids. The germline CDR1 and CDR2 sequences are GTSNPN and SVGIG (reference sequence). The CDR3 spells CAWSVSGLDQPQHF. DNA for the CDR3: TGTGCCTGGAGTGTATCAGGGCTCGATCAGCCCCAGCATTTT.